The clone carrying this T cell receptor beta chain was counted a few times. The antigen is unknown. V shed 3 bases and J shed 1 base, with 4 bases lying between them. CDR1 is MNHNS, CDR2 SASEGT, per germline. CDR3 length: 13 amino acids. The data belong to a study of spatial heterogeneity in lung cancer. The sample's time point: sample taken at primary tumor resection. The 65 or so donors had untreated early-stage non-small cell lung cancer. Sequencing was performed on whole RNA extracted from tumor and nontumor lung tissue, or from frozen PBMC, and the material was left unsorted. Whole-study results and caveats: It was found that expanded intratumoral alpha and beta TCR counts tracked tumor mutation counts.

MiXCR, applied by TCRdb to the 5' RACE reads, yields one record per CDR3 protein. Among 4,500 to 5,000 distinct CDR3 sequences, roughly 8.4% were seen once, and the ten largest hold roughly a sixth. This TCR was sampled from a female donor with early-stage non-small cell lung cancer. Specimen: lung tumor tissue, collected at surgery. The chain couples TRBV6-1 to TRBJ1-3; D is uncertain. The DNA of the CDR3 is TGTGCCAGCAGTGATTGGTCTGGAAACACCATATATTTT. As protein: CASSDWSGNTIYF.